The 20 T cell receptor beta chains below come from one sample, sequenced in a study of T cell responses to AZD1222 COVID-19 vaccine. Assay: immunoSEQ multiplex PCR; the TCRdb copy retains only in-frame clones and omits some. The table has some 150,000 clones, 88% seen once. This specimen consisted of peripheral blood, obtained on day 0 of AZD1222 vaccination. The receptors here all came from an adult in good health.

The V gene is TRBV11-3, the J gene TRBJ2-2; 8 nucleotides align to TRBD2. The CDR3 sequence is 19 residues long. Germline V gene sequence: CDR1 SGHNT, CDR2 YENEEA. The V gene end was trimmed by 2 bases and the J gene end by 1 base; junction bases not matched to a gene: 12. The CDR3 sequence: CASSLHASRGGQNTGELFF. In nucleotides, the CDR3 is TGTGCCAGCAGCTTACATGCTTCTCGGGGGGGCCAGAACACCGGGGAGCTGTTTTTT.

The gene calls are TRBV4-2 and TRBJ1-4; D remains unclear. The CDR3 is made up of 15 amino acids. The V and J ends lost 1 base and 0 bases respectively, with 6 bases between them. Germline V gene sequence: CDR1 LGHNA, CDR2 YNFKEQ. The chain's CDR3 is CASSQVGTTNEKLFF. CDR3 in DNA: TGTGCCAGCAGCCAAGTCGGGACAACTAATGAAAAACTGTTTTTT.

This clone was picked up one time. The genes are TRBV5-1 and TRBJ2-1; 8 positions agree with TRBD1. The CDR3 contains 13 residues. The V and J ends lost 0 bases and 14 bases, in that order; junction bases with no gene match: 7. Germline V CDR1 and CDR2: SGHRS, YFSETQ. The CDR3 is CASSLGDRSVEFF. The DNA of the CDR3 is TGCGCCAGCAGCTTGGGGGACAGGTCCGTGGAGTTCTTC. The full variable domain, its missing parts supplied by reference TRBV5-1 and TRBJ2-1, is KAGVTQTPRYLIKTRGQQVTLSCSPISGHRSVSWYQQTPGQGLQFLFEYFSETQRNKGNFPGRFSGRQFSNSRSEMNVSTLELGDSALYLCASSLGDRSVEFFGPGTRLTVL.

V is TRBV5-4 and J is TRBJ1-1; possible D gene TRBD1, 5 bases. V gave up 0 bases and J gave up 0 bases, with 6 bases separating them. Germline lookup yields CDR1 SGHNT and CDR2 YYREEE (reference sequence). The CDR3 covers 14 residues. The CDR3 DNA reads TGTGCCAGCAGCTTGGGACAGATGAACACTGAAGCTTTCTTT. Protein product: CASSLGQMNTEAFF.

The chain is built from TRBV7-2 and TRBJ2-1; 9 bases line up with TRBD2. The CDR3 extends over 18 amino acids. J gave up 0 bases and V 2 bases, and 8 bases lay outside the gene matches. CDR1 is SGHTA, CDR2 FQGNSA, per germline. In DNA, the CDR3 is TGTGCCAGCAGCTTATTTAGTAGCGGGGGAGCCTCCTACAATGAGCAGTTCTTC. Its protein product is CASSLFSSGGASYNEQFF. The variable domain in full, with the rest retrieved from reference TRBV7-2 and TRBJ2-1, is GAGVSQSPSNKVTEKGKDVELRCDPISGHTALYWYRQSLGQGLEFLIYFQGNSAPDKSGLPSDRFSAERTGGSVSTLTIQRTQQEDSAVYLCASSLFSSGGASYNEQFFGPGTRLTVL.

The chain combines TRBV6-5 with TRBJ2-3; weak D call: TRBD2 (7 bases). This CDR3 comprises 15 residues. The germline V gene has CDR1 MNHEY and CDR2 SVGAGI. The V and J ends lost 0 bases and 4 bases respectively, with 11 bases between them. CDR3 nucleotides: TGTGCCAGCAGTTACTCGGGGGGGGGCCCAGATACGCAGTATTTT. It codes for CASSYSGGGPDTQYF.

The chain has TRBV19 and TRBJ1-1, with TRBD1 as a possible D gene (6 bases). Germline loops: CDR1 LNHDA, CDR2 SQIVND (reference sequence). V shed 3 bases and J shed 1 base, with 12 bases lying between them. CDR3 length: 15 residues. This CDR3 reads CASSILGTTNTEAFF. The CDR3 nucleotides are TGTGCCAGTAGTATCCTCGGGACAACGAACACTGAAGCTTTCTTT.

The rearrangement joins TRBV7-2 to TRBJ1-2, with D unresolved. Trimming removed 0 bases at V and 0 bases at J, with 11 bases between. The CDR3 consists of 16 residues. Germline V CDR1 and CDR2: SGHTA, FQGNSA. Here the CDR3 DNA reads TGTGCCAGCAGCTTAGCGGTGACGGGAACTAACTATGGCTACACCTTC. It yields the protein CASSLAVTGTNYGYTF.

The chain couples TRBV19 to TRBJ1-5, with 7 bases identical to TRBD1. Per the germline V gene, CDR1 is LNHDA and CDR2 is SQIVND (reference sequence). The J segment lost 3 bases and the V segment lost 3 bases, leaving 8 bases of the junction unmatched. The length of the CDR3 is 16 residues. CDR3 residues: CASSMHTGVNNQPQHF. DNA of the CDR3: TGTGCCAGTAGTATGCATACAGGGGTAAACAATCAGCCCCAGCATTTT.

J is TRBJ1-1 and V is TRBV5-6; D is perhaps TRBD1 (5 bases). Germline V gene data show CDR1 as SGHDT and CDR2 as YYEEEE. The CDR3 consists of 13 residues. Trimming pared 0 bases from V and 8 bases from J, leaving 11 bases between. CDR3: CASSLGRDGEAFF. In DNA, the CDR3 is TGTGCCAGCAGCTTGGGTCGGGACGGGGAAGCTTTCTTT.

The chain has TRBV7-6 and TRBJ1-1, with D perhaps matching TRBD1 (5 bases). Trimming removed 5 bases at V and 0 bases at J, with 13 bases between. This CDR3 comprises 15 residues. The germline V gene has CDR1 SGHVS and CDR2 FNYEAQ. CDR3 sequence (DNA): TGTGCCAGCAGCGTCCGGGACGGGATGAACACTGAAGCTTTCTTT. It codes for CASSVRDGMNTEAFF.

The chain employs TRBV29-1 and TRBJ2-7, with unresolved D. The germline gives CDR1 SQVTM, CDR2 ANQGSEA. The V end was cut by 7 bases, the J end by 4 bases, with 17 bases between. The CDR3 contains 13 residues. CDR3 in amino acids: CSARDNPLYEQYF. CDR3 sequence (DNA): TGCAGCGCTCGAGACAATCCCCTGTACGAGCAGTACTTC.

This clone was recorded once. V gene TRBV12-3 or TRBV12-4 combines with J gene TRBJ2-5; D is unclear. V shed 4 bases and J shed 1 base, with 7 bases lying between them. This CDR3 has 13 amino acids. The CDR3: CASSSPSQETQYF. The CDR3 DNA sequence: TGTGCCAGCAGTTCCCCCAGCCAAGAGACCCAGTACTTC.

This clone is a singleton in its sample. The rearrangement links TRBV2 to TRBJ1-6; a weak D match, TRBD1 (5 bases). The CDR3 contains 14 residues. Germline V gene sequence: CDR1 SNHLY, CDR2 FYNNEI. Trimming took off 6 bases at V and 6 bases at J, with 12 bases between the two ends. CDR3 residues: CASRMGPINSPLHF. The CDR3 bases are TGTGCCAGCAGGATGGGACCGATTAATTCACCCCTCCACTTT. Using reference TRBV2 and TRBJ1-6 for the parts outside the CDR3, the full variable domain is EPEVTQTPSHQVTQMGQEVILRCVPISNHLYFYWYRQILGQKVEFLVSFYNNEISEKSEIFDDQFSVERPDGSNFTLKIRSTKLEDSAMYFCASRMGPINSPLHFGNGTRLTVT.

This clone came up once. CDR3 residues: CSVTIAVSYNEQFF. The CDR3 DNA sequence: TGCAGCGTTACTATAGCGGTCTCCTACAATGAGCAGTTCTTC. The chain joins TRBV29-1 to TRBJ2-1; weak D call: TRBD2 (6 bases). The CDR3 covers 14 residues. The germline gives CDR1 SQVTM, CDR2 ANQGSEA. The V gene lost 5 bases and the J gene lost 0 bases, with 11 bases spanning the gap.

V and J are TRBV19 and TRBJ2-3; D may be TRBD2 (6 bases). Trimming stripped 3 bases from V and 1 base from J, with 11 bases between. This CDR3 comprises 15 residues. Germline CDR1 and CDR2: LNHDA and SQIVND (reference sequence). The CDR3: CASSIAGGGTDTQYF. In nucleotides, the CDR3 is TGTGCCAGTAGTATTGCGGGCGGGGGCACAGATACGCAGTATTTT. The complete variable domain, with remaining parts taken from reference TRBV19 and TRBJ2-3, reads DGGITQSPKYLFRKEGQNVTLSCEQNLNHDAMYWYRQDPGQGLRLIYYSQIVNDFQKGDIAEGYSVSREKKESFPLTVTSAQKNPTAFYLCASSIAGGGTDTQYFGPGTRLTVL.

The chain uses TRBV7-2 and TRBJ1-1, with D possibly matching TRBD1 (6 bases). In germline, CDR1 is SGHTA, CDR2 FQGNSA. Trimming left V 2 bases short and J 4 bases short, with 17 bases between. The CDR3 contains 16 residues. The CDR3 sequence: CASSLLRQGLSTEAFF. The CDR3 DNA reads TGTGCCAGCAGCTTACTACGGCAGGGGCTGAGCACTGAAGCTTTCTTT.

The J gene is TRBJ2-7, the V gene TRBV6-5, with 12 positions matching TRBD1. J lost 5 bases, V lost 4 bases, and 9 bases had no gene match. The CDR3 spans 16 residues. Looked up from germline, CDR1 is MNHEY and CDR2 is SVGAGI. CDR3 protein: CASSSRTGTGGDEQYF. The CDR3 nucleotides read TGTGCCAGCAGTTCCCGAACCGGGACAGGGGGCGACGAGCAGTACTTC.

This chain uses TRBV3-1 (or the pseudogene TRBV3-2) with TRBJ1-1, with D perhaps matching TRBD1 (6 bases). The germline V and J ends were trimmed by 5 bases and 1 base, with 8 bases remaining between them. The CDR3 is made up of 13 amino acids. CDR1 and CDR2 (germline): LGHDT, YNNKEL (reference sequence). The CDR3 coding sequence is TGTGCCAGCAGCGAAGGGGGGAACACTGAAGCTTTCTTT. Its protein product is CASSEGGNTEAFF.

J is TRBJ1-6 and V is TRBV19, with D possibly being TRBD1 (5 bases). This CDR3 is 13 amino acids long. V was pared by 10 bases and J by 10 bases, with 17 bases between. Germline CDR1 LNHDA, CDR2 SQIVND (reference sequence). The CDR3 region has the DNA TGTGCCACTACACCCCGGGGGGAGTCACCCCTCCACTTT. Its translation: CATTPRGESPLHF.